These 14 T cell receptor beta chains originate from one sample sequenced in a study of immune evolution from preneoplasia to lung adenocarcinoma. Libraries were prepared by immunoSEQ multiplex PCR; TCRdb keeps only in-frame clonotypes and omits some of them. The repertoire holds about 26,000 clones, with about three quarters as singletons. The specimen was FFPE invasive lung adenocarcinoma tissue. Receptors were obtained from a person between 55 and 69 years old with invasive lung adenocarcinoma. Some clones in this sample may be carry-over from other donors' samples.

On this clone: Relative to the germline gene, one junction end is altered; a read error may explain this. Distinct nucleotide sequences in the sample also encode this CDR3. The chain recombines TRBV7-8 with TRBJ2-3; D is perhaps TRBD2 (6 bases). Germline loops: CDR1 SGHVS, CDR2 FQNEAQ. This CDR3 region has 17 residues. The CDR3 loop is CASSLAWGGMGADTQYF. In DNA form, the CDR3 reads TGTGCCAGCAGCTTAGCGTGGGGCGGGATGGGCGCAGATACACAGTATTTT.

The gene calls are TRBV28 and TRBJ1-2; TRBD1 is a possible D gene (6 bases). CDR3 size: 13 residues. Per germline, CDR1 MDHEN and CDR2 SYDVKM. V was pared by 7 bases and J by 0 bases, with 9 bases between. The CDR3 DNA reads as TGTGCCAGCAAGGGGGGTCCTAACTATGGCTACACCTTC. Protein product: CASKGGPNYGYTF.

The V gene is TRBV29-1, the J gene TRBJ1-3, with D perhaps TRBD1 (5 bases). The CDR3 covers 13 residues. The germline V gene encodes CDR1 SQVTM and CDR2 ANQGSEA. V gave up 4 bases and J gave up 2 bases, with 9 bases separating them. CDR3 residues: CSVVSGTGNTIYF. The CDR3 coding sequence is TGCAGCGTTGTCTCAGGGACTGGAAACACCATATATTTT.

This clone has only a few counts. This chain links TRBV5-6 with TRBJ2-1, with TRBD2 matching over 8 bases. This CDR3 region has 16 residues. Germline V CDR1 and CDR2: SGHDT, YYEEEE. Trimming at V came to 6 bases and at J to 5 bases, leaving 13 bases not matched to a gene. The CDR3 here is CASMLGPGGRNNEQFF. In DNA form, the CDR3 reads TGTGCCAGCATGCTCGGGCCAGGCGGGAGGAACAATGAGCAGTTCTTC.

V is TRBV7-9 and J is TRBJ2-1, with D possibly matching TRBD2 (5 bases). CDR3 length equals 16 residues. Germline lookup yields CDR1 SEHNR and CDR2 FQNEAQ (reference sequence). V was trimmed by 4 bases and J by 3 bases, leaving 16 bases between them. CDR3 protein: CASSSSLGFLYNEQFF. The CDR3 DNA reads TGTGCCAGCAGCTCGTCACTAGGGTTCCTCTACAATGAGCAGTTCTTC.

V gene TRBV19 combines with J gene TRBJ2-1; 7 bases map to TRBD1. There are 14 residues in the CDR3. CDR1 and CDR2 from the germline V gene are LNHDA and SQIVND (reference sequence). Trimming removed 6 bases from V and 3 bases from J; junction bases left unmatched: 5. CDR3 DNA: TGTGCCAGTAGAAGACAGGGAGTCTACAATGAGCAGTTCTTC. Amino acid sequence: CASRRQGVYNEQFF.

The chain links TRBV23-1 to TRBJ1-5, with unresolved D. TRBV23-1 is an ORF for which the function is uncertain. There are 16 residues in the CDR3. Trimming left V 3 bases short and J 0 bases short, with 12 bases between. CDR3 sequence (DNA): TGCGCCAGCAGTCACCCCCGGGTAGGTAGCAATCAGCCCCAGCATTTT. It encodes CASSHPRVGSNQPQHF.

J is TRBJ2-5 and V is TRBV5-1; 8 bases line up with TRBD2. CDR3 length: 15 amino acids. Trimming removed 3 bases from V and 4 bases from J; junction bases left unmatched: 8. Germline V lookup: CDR1 SGHRS, CDR2 YFSETQ. The CDR3: CASSWTVGGGETQYF. The CDR3 region has the DNA TGCGCCAGCAGCTGGACCGTCGGGGGGGGAGAGACCCAGTACTTC.

This clone showed up just once. In DNA form, the CDR3 reads TGTGCCAGCAGCTTGGGACAGGGGAGCCGCGTAGAGCAGTACTTC. Amino acids: CASSLGQGSRVEQYF. The V and J genes are TRBV7-2 and TRBJ2-7, with 10 nucleotides matching TRBD1. The CDR3 has 15 residues. V shed 3 bases and J 7 bases; nucleotides not matched to a gene: 9. Looked up from germline, CDR1 is SGHTA and CDR2 is FQGNSA. The whole variable domain, filled in from reference TRBV7-2 and TRBJ2-7, reads GAGVSQSPSNKVTEKGKDVELRCDPISGHTALYWYRQSLGQGLEFLIYFQGNSAPDKSGLPSDRFSAERTGGSVSTLTIQRTQQEDSAVYLCASSLGQGSRVEQYFGPGTRLTVT.

The chain recombines TRBV6-5 with TRBJ2-3; 11 nucleotides agree with TRBD1. V gave up 0 bases and J gave up 11 bases; unmatched junction bases: 4. Germline values: CDR1 MNHEY, CDR2 SVGAGI. The CDR3 is 14 residues long. The CDR3 bases are TGTGCCAGCAGTTACTCGGACAGGGGGCGGGTGCAGTATTTT. This encodes CASSYSDRGRVQYF.

V and J are TRBV9 and TRBJ1-1, with 7 bases aligning to TRBD1. V lost 3 bases to trimming and J lost 7 bases; unmatched junction nucleotides: 9. The CDR3 runs 14 residues. CDR1 is SGDLS, CDR2 YYNGEE, per germline. CDR3 loop: CASSETGNVFEAFF. The CDR3 DNA reads TGTGCCAGCAGCGAGACAGGGAACGTATTTGAAGCTTTCTTT.

The table lists this clone with a count of one. The CDR3 sequence: CASSFRRDGYTF. The CDR3 region has the DNA TGTGCCAGCAGCTTCCGACGGGATGGCTACACCTTC. This chain uses TRBV11-3 with TRBJ1-2; D unresolved. The V gene lost 3 bases and the J gene lost 6 bases, with 8 bases spanning the gap. Germline V gives CDR1 SGHNT, CDR2 YENEEA. This CDR3 has 12 residues. The whole variable domain, remainder taken from reference TRBV11-3 and TRBJ1-2, is EAGVVQSPRYKIIEKKQPVAFWCNPISGHNTLYWYLQNLGQGPELLIRYENEEAVDDSQLPKDRFSAERLKGVDSTLKIQPAELGDSAVYLCASSFRRDGYTFGSGTRLTVV.

Relative to its sample, this clone is medium-sized. The rearrangement joins TRBV13 to TRBJ2-5; a possible D gene is TRBD2 (5 bases). The CDR3 length is 14 residues. Trimming removed 7 bases from V and 9 bases from J, with 21 bases in between. The germline gives CDR1 PRHDT, CDR2 FYEKMQ (reference sequence). The CDR3: CASTRGTDKRPQYF. CDR3 DNA: TGTGCCAGCACCCGGGGTACGGATAAGAGACCCCAGTACTTC.

The gene calls are TRBV7-7 and TRBJ2-3; no clear D gene. Germline V gives CDR1 SSHAT, CDR2 FNYEAQ (reference sequence). V dropped 5 bases and J dropped 2 bases, with 11 bases sitting between them. The CDR3 covers 14 residues. CDR3 DNA: TGTGCCAGCAGCCAAGGAATTGCCACAGATACGCAGTATTTT. This encodes CASSQGIATDTQYF.